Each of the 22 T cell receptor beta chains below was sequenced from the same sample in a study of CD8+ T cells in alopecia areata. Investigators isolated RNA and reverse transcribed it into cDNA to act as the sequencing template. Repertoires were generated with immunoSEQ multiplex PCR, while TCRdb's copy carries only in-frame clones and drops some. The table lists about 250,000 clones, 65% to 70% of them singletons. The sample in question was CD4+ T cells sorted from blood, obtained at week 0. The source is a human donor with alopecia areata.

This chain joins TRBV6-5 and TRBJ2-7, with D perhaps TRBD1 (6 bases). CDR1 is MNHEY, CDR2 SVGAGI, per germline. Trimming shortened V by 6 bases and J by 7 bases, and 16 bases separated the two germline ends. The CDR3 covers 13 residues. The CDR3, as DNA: TGTGCCAGCAGGTCCATGGACAGCCGTGAGCAGTACTTC. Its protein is CASRSMDSREQYF.

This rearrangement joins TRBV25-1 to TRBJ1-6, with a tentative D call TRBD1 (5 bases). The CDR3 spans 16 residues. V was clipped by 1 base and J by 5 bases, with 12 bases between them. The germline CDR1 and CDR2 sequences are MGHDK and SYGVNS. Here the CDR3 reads CASSESTGLHNSPLHF. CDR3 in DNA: TGTGCCAGCAGTGAATCTACGGGACTGCATAATTCACCCCTCCACTTT.

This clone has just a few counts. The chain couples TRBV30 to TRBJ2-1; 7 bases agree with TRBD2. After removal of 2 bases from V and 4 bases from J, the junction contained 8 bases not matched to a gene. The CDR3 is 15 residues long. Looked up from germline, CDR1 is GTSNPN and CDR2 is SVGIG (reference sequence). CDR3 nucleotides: TGTGCCTGGAGTTCTCATGCGGGGGATTACAATGAGCAGTTCTTC. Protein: CAWSSHAGDYNEQFF. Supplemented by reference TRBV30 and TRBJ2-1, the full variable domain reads SQTIHQWPATLVQPVGSPLSLECTVEGTSNPNLYWYRQAAGRGLQLLFYSVGIGQISSEVPQNLSASRPQDRQFILSSKKLLLSDSGFYLCAWSSHAGDYNEQFFGPGTRLTVL.

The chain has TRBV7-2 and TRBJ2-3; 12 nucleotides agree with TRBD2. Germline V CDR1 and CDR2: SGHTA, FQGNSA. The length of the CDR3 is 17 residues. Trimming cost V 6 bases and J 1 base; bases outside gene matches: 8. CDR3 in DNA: TGTGCCAGCAGACCCAAACGACTAGCGGGGGGCACAGATACGCAGTATTTT. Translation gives CASRPKRLAGGTDTQYF.

In DNA form, the CDR3 reads TGTGCCTGGAGTATGGACAGGGAGGAGGAAAAACTGTTTTTT. It is translated as CAWSMDREEEKLFF. The chain combines TRBV30 with TRBJ1-4; 8 bases fit TRBD1. The CDR3 has 14 residues. Unmatched junction bases numbered 7, after V lost 2 bases and J lost 8 bases. Per the germline V gene, CDR1 is GTSNPN and CDR2 is SVGIG (reference sequence).

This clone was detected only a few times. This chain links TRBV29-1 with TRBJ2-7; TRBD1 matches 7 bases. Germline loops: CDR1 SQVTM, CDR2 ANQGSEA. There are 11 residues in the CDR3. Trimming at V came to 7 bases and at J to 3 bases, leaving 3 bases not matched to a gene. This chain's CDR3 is CSAGTVYEQYF. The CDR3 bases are TGCAGCGCCGGGACAGTCTACGAGCAGTACTTC.

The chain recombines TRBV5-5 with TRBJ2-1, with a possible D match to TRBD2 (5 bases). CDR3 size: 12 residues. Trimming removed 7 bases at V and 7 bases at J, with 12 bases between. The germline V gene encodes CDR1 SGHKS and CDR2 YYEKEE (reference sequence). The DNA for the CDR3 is TGTGCCAGCTTTTCACGGGGAAATGAGCAGTTCTTC. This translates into CASFSRGNEQFF.

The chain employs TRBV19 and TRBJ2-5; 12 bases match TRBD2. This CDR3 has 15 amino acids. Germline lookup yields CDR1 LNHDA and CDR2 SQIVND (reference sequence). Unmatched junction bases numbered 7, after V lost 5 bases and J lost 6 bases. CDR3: CASSPRTSGVQTQYF. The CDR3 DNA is TGTGCCAGTAGTCCTCGGACTAGCGGGGTGCAGACCCAGTACTTC.

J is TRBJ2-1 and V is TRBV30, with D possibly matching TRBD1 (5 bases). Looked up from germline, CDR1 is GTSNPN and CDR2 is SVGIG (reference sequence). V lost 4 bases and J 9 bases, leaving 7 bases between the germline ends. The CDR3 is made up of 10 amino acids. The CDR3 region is CAWKGPEQFF. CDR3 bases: TGTGCCTGGAAGGGGCCTGAGCAGTTCTTC.

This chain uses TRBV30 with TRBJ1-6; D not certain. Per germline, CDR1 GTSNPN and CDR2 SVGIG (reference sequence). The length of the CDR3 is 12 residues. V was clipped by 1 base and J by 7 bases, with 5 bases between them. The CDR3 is CAWSEFNSPLHF. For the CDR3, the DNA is TGTGCCTGGAGTGAATTCAATTCACCCCTCCACTTT.

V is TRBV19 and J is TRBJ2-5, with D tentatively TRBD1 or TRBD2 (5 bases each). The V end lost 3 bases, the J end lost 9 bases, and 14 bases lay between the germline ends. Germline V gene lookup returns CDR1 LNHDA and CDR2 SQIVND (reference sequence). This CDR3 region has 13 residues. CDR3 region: CASSISGDGAQYF. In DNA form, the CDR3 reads TGTGCCAGTAGTATCTCCGGGGACGGGGCCCAGTACTTC.

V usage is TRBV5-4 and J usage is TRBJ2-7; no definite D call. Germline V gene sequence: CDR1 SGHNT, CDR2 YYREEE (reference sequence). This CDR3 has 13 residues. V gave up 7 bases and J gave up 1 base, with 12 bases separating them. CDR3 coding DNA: TGTGCCAGCCGAACCTGGCGGTCCTACGAGCAGTACTTC. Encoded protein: CASRTWRSYEQYF.

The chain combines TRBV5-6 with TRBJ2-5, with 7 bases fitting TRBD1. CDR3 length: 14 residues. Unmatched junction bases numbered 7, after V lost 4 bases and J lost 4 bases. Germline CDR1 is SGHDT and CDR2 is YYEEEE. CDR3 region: CASSLTGFGETQYF. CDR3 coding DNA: TGTGCCAGCAGCCTGACAGGGTTCGGAGAGACCCAGTACTTC.

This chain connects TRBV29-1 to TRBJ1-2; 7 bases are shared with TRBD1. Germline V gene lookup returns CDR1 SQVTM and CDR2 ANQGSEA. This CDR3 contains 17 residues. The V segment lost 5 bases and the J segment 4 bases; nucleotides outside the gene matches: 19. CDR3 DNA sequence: TGCAGCGTTCAGCCTGACAGGGATCTCCCACGGAGCTATGGCTACACCTTC. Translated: CSVQPDRDLPRSYGYTF.

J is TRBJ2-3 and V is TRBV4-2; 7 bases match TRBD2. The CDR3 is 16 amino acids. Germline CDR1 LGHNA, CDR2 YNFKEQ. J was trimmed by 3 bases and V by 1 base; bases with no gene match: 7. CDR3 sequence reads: CASSQGPRGRTDTQYF. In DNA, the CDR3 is TGTGCCAGCAGCCAAGGCCCGCGGGGGAGGACAGATACGCAGTATTTT.

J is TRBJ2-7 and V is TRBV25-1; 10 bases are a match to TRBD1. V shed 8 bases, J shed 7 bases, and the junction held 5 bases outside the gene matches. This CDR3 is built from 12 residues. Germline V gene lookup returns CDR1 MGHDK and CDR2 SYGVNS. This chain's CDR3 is CASLGQGQEQYF. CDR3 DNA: TGTGCCAGCTTGGGACAGGGGCAGGAGCAGTACTTC.

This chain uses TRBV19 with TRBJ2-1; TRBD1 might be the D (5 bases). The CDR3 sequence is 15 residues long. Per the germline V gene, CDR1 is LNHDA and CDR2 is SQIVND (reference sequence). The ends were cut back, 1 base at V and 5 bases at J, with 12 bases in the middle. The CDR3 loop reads CASSIGAGSHNEQFF. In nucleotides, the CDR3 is TGTGCCAGTAGTATAGGGGCAGGGTCCCACAATGAGCAGTTCTTC.

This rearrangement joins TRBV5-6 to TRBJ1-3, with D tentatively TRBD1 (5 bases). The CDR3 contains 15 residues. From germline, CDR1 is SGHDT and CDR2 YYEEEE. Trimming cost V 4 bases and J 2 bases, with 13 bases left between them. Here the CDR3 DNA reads TGTGCCAGCAGCCCAATGGGGACTGCTGGAAACACCATATATTTT. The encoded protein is CASSPMGTAGNTIYF.

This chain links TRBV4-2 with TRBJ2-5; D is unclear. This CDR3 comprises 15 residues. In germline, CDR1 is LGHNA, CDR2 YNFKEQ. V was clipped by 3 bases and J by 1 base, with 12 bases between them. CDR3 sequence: CASSQRPDGQETQYF. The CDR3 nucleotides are TGTGCCAGCAGCCAGCGCCCCGACGGCCAAGAGACCCAGTACTTC.

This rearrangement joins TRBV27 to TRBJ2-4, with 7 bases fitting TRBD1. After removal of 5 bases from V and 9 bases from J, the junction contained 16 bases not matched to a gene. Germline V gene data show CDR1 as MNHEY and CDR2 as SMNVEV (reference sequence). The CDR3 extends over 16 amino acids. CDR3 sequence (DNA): TGTGCCAGCAGTGACCGGACAGGTCTCGCAATCGGCATTCAGTACTTC. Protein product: CASSDRTGLAIGIQYF.

The CDR3 region is CAWSVRGAYYEQYF. The CDR3 region has the DNA TGTGCCTGGAGTGTACGGGGGGCCTATTACGAGCAGTACTTC. This chain joins TRBV30 and TRBJ2-7; a possible D gene is TRBD2 (7 bases). Trimming shortened V by 0 bases and J by 4 bases, and 13 bases separated the two germline ends. The germline gives CDR1 GTSNPN, CDR2 SVGIG (reference sequence). The CDR3 totals 14 residues.

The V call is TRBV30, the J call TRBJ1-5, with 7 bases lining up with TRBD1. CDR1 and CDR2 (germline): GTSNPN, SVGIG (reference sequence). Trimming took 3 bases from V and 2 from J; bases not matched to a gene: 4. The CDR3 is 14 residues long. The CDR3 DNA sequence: TGTGCCTGGAGCCGTGGGACAGGCAATCAGCCCCAGCATTTT. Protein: CAWSRGTGNQPQHF.